The 2 T cell receptor beta chains reported below all come from one sample, sequenced in a study of blood T cell repertoires in COVID-19. The assay was immunoSEQ multiplex PCR, and TCRdb's table has in-frame clones only and misses some. The profile shows over 300,000 clones, almost 90% of them singletons. The source material was peripheral blood. The receptors were gathered from a man between 18 and 35 years old with active or convalescent COVID-19.

On this clone: At the DNA level, this CDR3 is encoded by other sequences in the same sample as well. The gene calls are TRBV7-9 and TRBJ2-1; TRBD2 matches 13 bases. V dropped 6 bases and J dropped 4; count of bases not matched to a gene: 3. The CDR3 runs 15 residues. Germline V CDR1 and CDR2: SEHNR, FQNEAQ (reference sequence). The DNA of the CDR3 is TGTGCCAGCAGTCCGACTAGCGGGAGGTACAATGAGCAGTTCTTC. This codes for CASSPTSGRYNEQFF.

The CDR3 here is CASSSTGATGYTF. The CDR3, as DNA: TGTGCCAGCAGCTCTACAGGGGCGACAGGCTACACCTTC. The chain carries TRBV7-9 and TRBJ1-2; 7 bases map to TRBD1. The CDR3 consists of 13 residues. The trim removed 4 bases at V and 8 bases at J, leaving 7 bases unmatched. Germline loops: CDR1 SEHNR, CDR2 FQNEAQ (reference sequence).